This TCR beta chain derives from a study of monozygotic twins with cystic fibrosis (dated by TCRdb to about 2021). The study in broad terms: Barcoded libraries were made from approximately 2.8 micrograms of fragmented DNA using roughly 16 PCR cycles. TCR beta repertoires were compared within and between 16 monozygotic twin pairs with cystic fibrosis so that genetic influence on V and J gene usage could be assessed. Made up mostly of children and adolescents, the cohort included ten female and six male twin pairs ranging in age from roughly 2.0 to 40 years, with a median of about 8.5 years. On the day of blood sampling, twins were ranked among under 1,100 cohort participants for weight-for-height and for FEVPerc (FEV1 disease centile). Data for three of the twin pairs had already been reported earlier in a different context. The full study reports these points: In 13 of 16 pairs, V gene usage most closely resembled the co-twin's, and the same held for J usage in 8 of 16 pairs, a pattern suggesting genetic constraints. Simpson clonality tended to be low (median approximately 0.01), which suggests a naive-dominated repertoire, although clonality was higher in the most severely affected patients. The cohort was small, and the number of shared CDR3s showed no association with age, concordance or disease severity. Significantly higher nucleotide-identical clonotype sharing was observed within monozygotic CF twin pairs than between unrelated CF individuals (P = 0.000026, Mann-Whitney).

Following the manufacturer's instructions, TCR beta CDR3 regions were amplified by multiplex PCR with the immunoSEQ immune profiling system. An Illumina NextSeq system was used to carry out the sequencing. On the study's bioinformatics: Sequence data were processed on the immunoSEQ Analyzer platform, and clonality was calculated as the square root of Simpson's index of productive rearrangements. Similarity in V and J usage was quantified by Jensen-Shannon distance, and CDR3 generation probabilities were calculated with OLGA. The researchers looked up shared CDR3 sequences in the immuneACCESS database (August 2020) and in VDJdb (December 2020). Sourced from immuneACCESS, this table was stored by TCRdb with only in-frame sequences that have V and J called. A share of the clones is absent; for the studies checked, an unresolved V gene accounts for under half, and the remainder has no known explanation. That table is the source of V, J and clone size, and D and trimming were worked out from the DNA. The sample table records 25,000 to 30,000 clones; around 96% of these occur just once. Of the sample, around 2.5% is held by the ten largest clones.

The CDR3 measures 13 amino acids from cysteine to phenylalanine. Left in the record is the CDR3 DNA by itself, 39 bases read in frame from the first base. CDR1 and CDR2 were assigned from the germline V gene (reference sequence) as GTSNPN and SVGIG. About this clone: Its antigen target is currently unknown. Per-base quality was not reported, and no clone a single base away is much larger than it.

The twin pairs came from the European Cystic Fibrosis Twin and Sibling Study Cohort, a cohort that recruited patients from over a hundred CF clinics across 14 European countries. Zygosity and CFTR genotype were confirmed in-house, and zygosity was tested by multiplex PCR of nine short tandem repeat loci. Peripheral blood was taken from each twin, and clinical parameters were recorded on the day of blood sampling. Phenol/chloroform extraction was used to isolate genomic DNA from peripheral blood cells, and the DNA was then kept in TE buffer at 4 degrees C. The V and J segments used are TRBV30 and TRBJ2-5; 11 bases in the junction line up with TRBD2. Sequences were obtained from blood. The sequence derives from a girl aged 2-9 years with cystic fibrosis. The CDR3 reads CGCGLAGAETQYF. The nucleotide sequence is TGTGGCTGCGGACTAGCGGGCGCGGAGACCCAGTACTTC.